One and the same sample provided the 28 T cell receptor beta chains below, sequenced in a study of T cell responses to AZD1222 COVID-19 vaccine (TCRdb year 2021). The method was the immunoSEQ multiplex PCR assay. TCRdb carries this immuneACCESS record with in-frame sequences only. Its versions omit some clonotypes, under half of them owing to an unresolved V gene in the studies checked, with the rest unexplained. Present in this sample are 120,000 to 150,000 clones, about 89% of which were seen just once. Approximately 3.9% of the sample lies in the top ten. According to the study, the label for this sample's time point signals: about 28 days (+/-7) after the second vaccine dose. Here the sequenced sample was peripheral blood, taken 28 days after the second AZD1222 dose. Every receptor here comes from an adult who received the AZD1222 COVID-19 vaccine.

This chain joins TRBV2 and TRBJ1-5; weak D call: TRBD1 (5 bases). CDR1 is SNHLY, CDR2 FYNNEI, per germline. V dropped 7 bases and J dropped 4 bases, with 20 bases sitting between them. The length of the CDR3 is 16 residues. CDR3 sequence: CASTESRQGGNQPQHF. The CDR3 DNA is TGTGCCAGCACGGAGTCCCGGCAGGGTGGAAATCAGCCCCAGCATTTT.

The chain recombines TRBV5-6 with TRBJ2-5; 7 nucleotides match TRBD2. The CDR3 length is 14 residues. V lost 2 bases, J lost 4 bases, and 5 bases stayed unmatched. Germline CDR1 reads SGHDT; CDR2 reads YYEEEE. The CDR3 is CASSFSGTGETQYF. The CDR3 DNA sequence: TGTGCCAGCAGCTTCAGCGGGACCGGAGAGACCCAGTACTTC.

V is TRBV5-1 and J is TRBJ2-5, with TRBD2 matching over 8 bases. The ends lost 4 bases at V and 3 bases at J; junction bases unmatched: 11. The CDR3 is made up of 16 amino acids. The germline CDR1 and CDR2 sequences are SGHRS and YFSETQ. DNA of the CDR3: TGCGCCAGCAGCCCCGGGGGTAGCGGGGCAGAAGAGACCCAGTACTTC. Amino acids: CASSPGGSGAEETQYF.

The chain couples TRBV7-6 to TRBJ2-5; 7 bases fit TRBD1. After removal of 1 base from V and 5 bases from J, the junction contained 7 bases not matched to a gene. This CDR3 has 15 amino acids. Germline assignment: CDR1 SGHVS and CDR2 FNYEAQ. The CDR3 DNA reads TGTGCCAGCAGCTTAGGGAAAGGGGGCGCGGAGACCCAGTACTTC. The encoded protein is CASSLGKGGAETQYF.

The DNA for the CDR3 is TGCGCCAGCAGCCCTCCCTGGGACACCGGGGAGCTGTTTTTT. Amino acid sequence: CASSPPWDTGELFF. The V gene is TRBV4-1, the J gene TRBJ2-2; D ambiguous. The V end lost 4 bases, the J end lost 3 bases, and 9 bases lay between the germline ends. The CDR3 loop spans 14 amino acids. CDR1 is MGHRA and CDR2 is YSYEKL in the germline V gene.

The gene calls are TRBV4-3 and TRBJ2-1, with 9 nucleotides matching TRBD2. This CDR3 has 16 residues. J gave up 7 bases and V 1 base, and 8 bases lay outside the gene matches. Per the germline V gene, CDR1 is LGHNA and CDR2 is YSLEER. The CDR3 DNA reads TGCGCCAGCAGCCAAGTAAGCGGCGGGAGGGTGAATGAGCAGTTCTTC. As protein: CASSQVSGGRVNEQFF.

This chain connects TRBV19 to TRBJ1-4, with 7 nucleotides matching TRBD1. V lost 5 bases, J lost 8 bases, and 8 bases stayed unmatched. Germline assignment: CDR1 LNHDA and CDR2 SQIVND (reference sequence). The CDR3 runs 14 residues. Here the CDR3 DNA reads TGTGCCAGTAGTTACAGGGGAGAGAAGGAAAAACTGTTTTTT. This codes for CASSYRGEKEKLFF.

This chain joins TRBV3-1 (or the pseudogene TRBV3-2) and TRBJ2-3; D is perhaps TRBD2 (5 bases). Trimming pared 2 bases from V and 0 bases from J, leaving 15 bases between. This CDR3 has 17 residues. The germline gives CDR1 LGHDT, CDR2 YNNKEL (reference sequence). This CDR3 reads CASSQYRASLSTDTQYF. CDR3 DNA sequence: TGTGCCAGCAGCCAATATCGGGCTAGCCTAAGCACAGATACGCAGTATTTT.

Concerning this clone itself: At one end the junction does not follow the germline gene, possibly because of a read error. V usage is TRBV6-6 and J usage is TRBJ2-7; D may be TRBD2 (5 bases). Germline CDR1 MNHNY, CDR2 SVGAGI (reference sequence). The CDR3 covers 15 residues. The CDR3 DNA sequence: TGTGCCAACAGTTACCTCGGATTCGGGAACTACGAGCAGTACTTC. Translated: CANSYLGFGNYEQYF.

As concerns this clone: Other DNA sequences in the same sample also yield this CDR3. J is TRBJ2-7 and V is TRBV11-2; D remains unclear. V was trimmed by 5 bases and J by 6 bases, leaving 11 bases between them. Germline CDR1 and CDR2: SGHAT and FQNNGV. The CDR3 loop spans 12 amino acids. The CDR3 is CASSLISSEQYF. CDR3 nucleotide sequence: TGTGCCAGCAGCCTCATTTCTTCCGAGCAGTACTTC.

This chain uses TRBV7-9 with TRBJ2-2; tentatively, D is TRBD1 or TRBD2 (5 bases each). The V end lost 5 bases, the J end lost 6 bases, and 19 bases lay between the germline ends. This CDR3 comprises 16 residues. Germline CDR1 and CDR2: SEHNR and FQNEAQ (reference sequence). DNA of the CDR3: TGTGCCAGCAGCCCCCCCTTAGGGGAGTTTGCCGGGGAGCTGTTTTTT. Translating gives CASSPPLGEFAGELFF.

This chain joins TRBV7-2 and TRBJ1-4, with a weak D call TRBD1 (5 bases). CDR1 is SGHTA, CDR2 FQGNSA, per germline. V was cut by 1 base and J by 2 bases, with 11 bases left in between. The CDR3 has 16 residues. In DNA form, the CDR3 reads TGTGCCAGCAGCTTAGGTTTGGGACGGACTAATGAAAAACTGTTTTTT. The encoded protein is CASSLGLGRTNEKLFF.

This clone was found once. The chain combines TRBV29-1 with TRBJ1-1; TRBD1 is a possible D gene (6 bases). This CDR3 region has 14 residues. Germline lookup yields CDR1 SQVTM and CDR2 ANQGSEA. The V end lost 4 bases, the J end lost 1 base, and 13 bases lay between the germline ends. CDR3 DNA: TGCAGCGTTGGTCGTGGACAGCCGAACACTGAAGCTTTCTTT. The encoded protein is CSVGRGQPNTEAFF.

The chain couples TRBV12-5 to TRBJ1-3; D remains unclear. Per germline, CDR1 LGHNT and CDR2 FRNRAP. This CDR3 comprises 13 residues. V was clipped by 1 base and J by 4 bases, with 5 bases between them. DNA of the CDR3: TGTGCTAGTGGTTTGGGTCCGGGAAACACCATATATTTT. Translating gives CASGLGPGNTIYF.

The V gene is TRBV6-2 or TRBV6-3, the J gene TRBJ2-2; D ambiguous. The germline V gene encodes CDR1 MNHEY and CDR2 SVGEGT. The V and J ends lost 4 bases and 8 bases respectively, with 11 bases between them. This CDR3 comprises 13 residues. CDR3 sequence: CASSLLERGELFF. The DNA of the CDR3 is TGTGCCAGCAGTTTACTCGAGCGAGGGGAGCTGTTTTTT.

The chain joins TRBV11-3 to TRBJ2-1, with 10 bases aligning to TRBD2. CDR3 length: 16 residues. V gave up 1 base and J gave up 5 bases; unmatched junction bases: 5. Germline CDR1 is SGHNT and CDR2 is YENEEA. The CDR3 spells CASSLVLAGVDNEQFF. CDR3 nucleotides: TGTGCCAGCAGCTTAGTCCTAGCGGGAGTAGACAATGAGCAGTTCTTC.

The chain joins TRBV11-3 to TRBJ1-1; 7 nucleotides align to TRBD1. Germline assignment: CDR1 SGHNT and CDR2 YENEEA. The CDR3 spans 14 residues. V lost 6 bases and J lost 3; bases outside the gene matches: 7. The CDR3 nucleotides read TGTGCCAGCAGACCCAGACAGGGCGACACTGAAGCTTTCTTT. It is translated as CASRPRQGDTEAFF.

The CDR3 spells CASSETGGRSGNTIYF. The CDR3 DNA sequence: TGTGCCAGCAGCGAGACAGGGGGCCGCTCTGGAAACACCATATATTTT. V usage is TRBV7-3 and J usage is TRBJ1-3, with 10 nucleotides matching TRBD1. The trim removed 5 bases at V and 0 bases at J, leaving 4 bases unmatched. The germline gives CDR1 SGHTA, CDR2 FQGTGA. The CDR3 extends over 16 amino acids.

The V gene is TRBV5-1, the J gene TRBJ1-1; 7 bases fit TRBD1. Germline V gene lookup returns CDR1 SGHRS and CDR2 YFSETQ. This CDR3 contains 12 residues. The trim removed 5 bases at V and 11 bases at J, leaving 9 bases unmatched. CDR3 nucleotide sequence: TGCGCCAGCAGTAGGACAGGATTAGGGGCTTTCTTT. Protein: CASSRTGLGAFF.

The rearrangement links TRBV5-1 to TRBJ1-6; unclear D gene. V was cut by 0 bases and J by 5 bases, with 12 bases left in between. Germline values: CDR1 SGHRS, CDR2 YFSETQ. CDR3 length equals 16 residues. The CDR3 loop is CASSLGLGLNNSPLHF. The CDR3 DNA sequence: TGCGCCAGCAGCTTGGGTCTCGGACTTAATAATTCACCCCTCCACTTT.

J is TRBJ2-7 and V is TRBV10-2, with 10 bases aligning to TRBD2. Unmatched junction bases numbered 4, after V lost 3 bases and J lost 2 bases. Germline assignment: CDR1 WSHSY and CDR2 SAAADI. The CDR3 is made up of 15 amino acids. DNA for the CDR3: TGCGCCAGCAGTGATTGGACTAGCGGAACCTACGAGCAGTACTTC. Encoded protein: CASSDWTSGTYEQYF.

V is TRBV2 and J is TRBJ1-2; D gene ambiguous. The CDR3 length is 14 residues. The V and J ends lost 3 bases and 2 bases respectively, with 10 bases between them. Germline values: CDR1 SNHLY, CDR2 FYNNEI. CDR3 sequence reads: CASSDPRANYGYTF. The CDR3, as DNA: TGTGCCAGCAGTGATCCCCGCGCAAACTATGGCTACACCTTC.

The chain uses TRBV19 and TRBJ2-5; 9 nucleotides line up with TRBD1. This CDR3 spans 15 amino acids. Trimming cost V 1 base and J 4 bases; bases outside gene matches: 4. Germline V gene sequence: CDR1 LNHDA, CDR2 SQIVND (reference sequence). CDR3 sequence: CASSIGATGGETQYF. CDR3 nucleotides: TGTGCCAGTAGTATAGGCGCGACAGGGGGAGAGACCCAGTACTTC.

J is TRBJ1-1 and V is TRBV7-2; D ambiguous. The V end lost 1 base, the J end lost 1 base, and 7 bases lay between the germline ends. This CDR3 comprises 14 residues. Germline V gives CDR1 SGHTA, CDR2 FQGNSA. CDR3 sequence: CASSLEGTNTEAFF. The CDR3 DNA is TGTGCCAGCAGCTTAGAGGGAACGAACACTGAAGCTTTCTTT.

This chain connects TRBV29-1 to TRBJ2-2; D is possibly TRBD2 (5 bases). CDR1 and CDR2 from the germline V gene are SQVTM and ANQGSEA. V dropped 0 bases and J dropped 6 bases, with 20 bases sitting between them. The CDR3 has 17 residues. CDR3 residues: CSVEEGRGLGSAGELFF. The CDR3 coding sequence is TGCAGCGTTGAAGAAGGACGTGGACTTGGTTCCGCCGGGGAGCTGTTTTTT.

CDR3 nucleotide sequence: TGTGCCAGCAGCGCCCCACAGGGAAACACTGAAGCTTTCTTT. Encoded protein: CASSAPQGNTEAFF. This chain connects TRBV9 to TRBJ1-1; D is perhaps TRBD1 (6 bases). Germline V gene lookup returns CDR1 SGDLS and CDR2 YYNGEE. Trimming shortened V by 3 bases and J by 2 bases, and 11 bases separated the two germline ends. The CDR3 sequence is 14 residues long.

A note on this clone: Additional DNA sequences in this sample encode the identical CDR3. The CDR3 bases are TGTGCCAGTAGTACAGGGGCGGGGAGCCAGCCCCAGCATTTT. This translates into CASSTGAGSQPQHF. The rearrangement links TRBV19 to TRBJ1-5; tentative D call: TRBD1 (6 bases). With 4 bases removed from V and 7 bases from J, the gap between germline ends came to 14 bases. The CDR3 sequence is 14 residues long. In germline, CDR1 is LNHDA, CDR2 SQIVND (reference sequence). The full variable domain, with the rest looked up from reference TRBV19 and TRBJ1-5, is DGGITQSPKYLFRKEGQNVTLSCEQNLNHDAMYWYRQDPGQGLRLIYYSQIVNDFQKGDIAEGYSVSREKKESFPLTVTSAQKNPTAFYLCASSTGAGSQPQHFGDGTRLSIL.

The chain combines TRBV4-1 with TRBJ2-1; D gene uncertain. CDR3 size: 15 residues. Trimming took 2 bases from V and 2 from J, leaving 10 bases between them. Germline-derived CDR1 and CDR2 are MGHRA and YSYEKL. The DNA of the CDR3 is TGCGCCAGCAGCCAAAACACTAAAACCTACAATGAGCAGTTCTTC. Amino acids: CASSQNTKTYNEQFF.